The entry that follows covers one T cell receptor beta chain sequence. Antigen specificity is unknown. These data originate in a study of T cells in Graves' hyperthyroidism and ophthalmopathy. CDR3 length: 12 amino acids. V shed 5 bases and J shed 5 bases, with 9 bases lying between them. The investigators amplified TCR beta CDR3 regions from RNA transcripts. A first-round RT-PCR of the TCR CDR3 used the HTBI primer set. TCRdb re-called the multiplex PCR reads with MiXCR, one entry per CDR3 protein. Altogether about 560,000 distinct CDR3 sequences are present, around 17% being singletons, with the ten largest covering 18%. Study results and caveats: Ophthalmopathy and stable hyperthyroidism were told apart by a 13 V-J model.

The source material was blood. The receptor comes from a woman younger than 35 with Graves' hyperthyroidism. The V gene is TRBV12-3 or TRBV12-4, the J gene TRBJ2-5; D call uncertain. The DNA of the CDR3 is TGTGCCAGCAGTGCCCTCAGGGAGACCCAGTACTTC. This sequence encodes CASSALRETQYF.